The clone carrying this T cell receptor (beta chain) was seen a few times. The antigen remains undetermined. Measured with immunoSEQ multiplex PCR; TCRdb has only the in-frame clones, and not every one. The table shows around 85,000 clones, with 65% to 90% occurring only once. This entry comes from a study of T cell responses to AZD1222 COVID-19 vaccine. General observations from the study: With two AZD1222 doses given, Spike-specific TCR breadth and depth both rose. The reported proportion of spike-specific TCRs targeting unmutated variant regions was nearly half. Clonal diversity may have been underestimated, and the donors were mostly white British, with more females than males.

V lost 1 base to trimming and J lost 9 bases, with 10 bases between them. Germline V CDR1 and CDR2: SGHTA, FQGNSA. CDR3 size: 14 residues. The clonotype originates from an adult in good health. Sequencing was performed on peripheral blood, taken on day 0 of AZD1222 vaccination. The chain uses TRBV7-2 and TRBJ1-6; D remains unclear. CDR3 residues: CASSLEKGSSPLHF. Written as DNA, the CDR3 is TGTGCCAGCAGCTTAGAGAAAGGGTCTTCACCCCTCCACTTT.